This is a list of T cell receptor beta chains from one sample in a study of identifying expanded T cells in peripheral blood. Clones were read by immunoSEQ multiplex PCR, and TCRdb kept only the in-frame ones, dropping some. The data show some 70,000 clones, with roughly 88% seen just once and more than 2.5% held by the top ten. What was sequenced was blood. These receptors all come from a person between 18 and 75 years old in good health. The CDR3 runs from the conserved cysteine through the conserved F or W. D genes are given only for firm matches. Clone size is stated in some rows and not others, as once, few, many or a class when expanded.

D: -; J: TRBJ2-7; V: TRBV18; size: -; DNA: TGTGCCAGCTCACCAAGCGGGTCCAGCTCCTACGAGCAGTACTTC; CDR3: CASSPSGSSSYEQYF
D: TRBD2; J: TRBJ2-3; V: TRBV5-1; size: -; DNA: TGCGCCAGCAGTTGGACTAGCGGGGTGAGCACAGATACGCAGTATTTT; CDR3: CASSWTSGVSTDTQYF
D: TRBD2; J: TRBJ2-5; V: TRBV28; size: -; DNA: TGTGCCAGCAATCGTTCCTATGGGACTAGCGGGACAGAGACCCAGTACTTC; CDR3: CASNRSYGTSGTETQYF
D: TRBD1; J: TRBJ1-2; V: TRBV5-6; size: -; DNA: TGTGCCAGCAGCTTGCCGACAGGGGGGTATGGCTACACCTTC; CDR3: CASSLPTGGYGYTF
D: -; J: TRBJ2-3; V: TRBV27; size: once; DNA: TGTGCCAGCAGTAGAAGGGACCGCAGCACAGATACGCAGTATTTT; CDR3: CASSRRDRSTDTQYF
D: TRBD2; J: TRBJ2-7; V: TRBV5-4; size: -; DNA: TGTGCCAGCAGCTTGTGGGGGGGAGGCGGCGAGCAGTACTTC; CDR3: CASSLWGGGGEQYF
D: TRBD1; J: TRBJ2-5; V: TRBV7-9; size: -; DNA: TGTGCCAGCAGCGCGGGACAGGGGGGTCAAGAGACCCAGTACTTC; CDR3: CASSAGQGGQETQYF
D: -; J: TRBJ2-7; V: TRBV19; size: -; DNA: TGTGCCAGTAGTAGTCAGTCCGGGCCCTACGAGCAGTACTTC; CDR3: CASSSQSGPYEQYF
D: TRBD2; J: TRBJ2-5; V: TRBV6-1; size: -; DNA: TGTGCCAGCAGCCCCGGGACTAGCGGGATCACCCAGTACTTC; CDR3: CASSPGTSGITQYF
D: -; J: TRBJ1-1; V: TRBV20-1; size: -; DNA: TGCAGTGCTAGTGCACGGGATGAAGCTTTCTTT; CDR3: CSASARDEAFF
D: -; J: TRBJ2-5; V: TRBV5-5; size: few; DNA: TGTGCCAGCAGCTTGGGATTCGGGGAGACCCAGTACTTC; CDR3: CASSLGFGETQYF
D: TRBD1; J: TRBJ1-1; V: TRBV19; size: -; DNA: TGTGCCAGTAGTCTGGCAGGGGGACTGAACACTGAAGCTTTCTTT; CDR3: CASSLAGGLNTEAFF
D: -; J: TRBJ2-7; V: TRBV7-2; size: -; DNA: TGTGCCAGCAGCTTAGTGGGGGAGCTTTTCGAGCAGTACTTC; CDR3: CASSLVGELFEQYF
D: -; J: TRBJ1-6; V: TRBV11-2; size: -; DNA: TGTGCCAGCAGCTCAAACTGGGTTTCACCCCTCCACTTT; CDR3: CASSSNWVSPLHF
D: -; J: TRBJ1-2; V: TRBV5-5; size: -; DNA: TGTGCCAGCAGCTCGGAAGACCAAAACTATGGCTACACCTTC; CDR3: CASSSEDQNYGYTF
D: -; J: TRBJ2-1; V: TRBV29-1; size: -; DNA: TGCAGCGCTACCAAGGGGAATGAGCAGTTCTTC; CDR3: CSATKGNEQFF
D: -; J: TRBJ2-1; V: TRBV27; size: -; DNA: TGTGCCAGCAGTTTAGGCCAAGGGCCCTACAATGAGCAGTTCTTC; CDR3: CASSLGQGPYNEQFF
D: TRBD1; J: TRBJ1-2; V: TRBV18; size: -; DNA: TGTGCCAGCTCAAAAGGGACAGGGGTTCATCAAGGAGGCTACACCTTC; CDR3: CASSKGTGVHQGGYTF
D: -; J: TRBJ2-3; V: TRBV28; size: -; DNA: TGTGCCAGCAGTTTATCTAGAGATACGCAGTATTTT; CDR3: CASSLSRDTQYF
D: -; J: TRBJ2-3; V: TRBV29-1; size: -; DNA: TGCAGCGGCACCGGGACTGGCACAGATACGCAGTATTTT; CDR3: CSGTGTGTDTQYF